The sequence of this T cell receptor beta chain was determined in a study of blood T cell repertoires in COVID-19 (TCRdb year 2020). About the study as a whole: Samples covering the acute and convalescent phases of COVID-19 were provided by collaborators in the United States, Italy and Spain. The prospective study material was composed of cDNA or gDNA derived from T cells, B-cell-depleted T cells, or PBMCs. Deeply sampled blood TCRbeta repertoires from subjects exposed to, actively infected with, or recovered from COVID-19 were included in the dataset. The repertoires were released in a freely available public database intended as a resource for research on the immune response to SARS-CoV-2. Samples came from the ongoing ImmuneRACE study (first 160 participants) plus 1,254 subjects from 6 global collaborators. Sample metadata almost always included a de-identified subject ID, COVID-19 status, age in years and sex. HLA class I and class II types, where available, came from metadata supplied by the sample provider rather than from assay-based typing.

Of note for this clone: Its specific antigen is unknown. Base quality data are lacking; no much larger clone is found one base away.

CDR1 and CDR2, looked up from the germline V gene, are SNHLY and FYNNEI. Reading from cysteine to phenylalanine, the CDR3 counts 14 amino acids. Only the CDR3 DNA stays, 42 bases, in frame from base 1. For this chain, trimming is 9 bases at the V end and 2 bases at the J end, and the number of junction bases without a gene match is 4. TCRbeta CDR3 regions were amplified from genomic DNA by means of the immunoSEQ Assay, a bias-controlled multiplex PCR. Per the original workflow: The number of nucleated cells in each sample was estimated from the amplification of reference gene primers within the assay. To quantify the absolute abundance of each unique TCRbeta CDR3 rearrangement, sequence reads were collapsed and filtered. For each sample, productive Simpson clonality was calculated by taking the square root of Simpson's diversity index across productive rearrangements. Here the immuneACCESS table is served through TCRdb, limited to in-frame sequences with V and J called. Missing clones are a known gap in these copies; in checked studies unresolved V genes cover under half, and the rest lacks a known reason. V and J calls and clone size follow that table, whereas D and trimming were derived from the DNA. The sample table lists 71,000 or so clones, about 79% of them with a count of one. The biggest ten clones account for roughly 27% of the sample.

Beyond this particular receptor, the publication reports: Clinical and demographic metadata were provided uncurated, with the amount varying by source and participant.

The collaborating institutions used their own protocols to collect whole blood in K2EDTA tubes. For TCRbeta analysis, collaborator samples were shipped as frozen whole blood, as isolated PBMCs, or as DNA extracted from either sample type. Sequencing used peripheral blood. This TCR was recovered from a man in his 70s with acute or convalescent COVID-19. This receptor chain uses TRBV2 and TRBJ2-2, with 9 bases aligning to TRBD1. The CDR3 in this case is CARGTGSNTGELFF. The nucleotide sequence reads TGTGCCAGGGGGACAGGGAGTAACACCGGGGAGCTGTTTTTT.